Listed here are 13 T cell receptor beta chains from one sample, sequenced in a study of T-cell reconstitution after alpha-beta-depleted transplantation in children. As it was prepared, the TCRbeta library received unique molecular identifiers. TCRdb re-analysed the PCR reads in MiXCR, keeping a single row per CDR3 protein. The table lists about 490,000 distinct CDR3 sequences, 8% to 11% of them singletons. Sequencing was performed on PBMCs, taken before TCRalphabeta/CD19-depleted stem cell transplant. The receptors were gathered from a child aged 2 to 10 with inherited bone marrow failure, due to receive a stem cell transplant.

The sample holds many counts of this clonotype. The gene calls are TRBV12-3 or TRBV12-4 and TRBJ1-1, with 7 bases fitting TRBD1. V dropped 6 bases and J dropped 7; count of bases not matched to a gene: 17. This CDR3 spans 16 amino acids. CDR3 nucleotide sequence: TGTGCCAGCAGCTGGACAGGACCTGAGGTGGTCGGTGAAGCTTTCTTT. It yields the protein CASSWTGPEVVGEAFF.

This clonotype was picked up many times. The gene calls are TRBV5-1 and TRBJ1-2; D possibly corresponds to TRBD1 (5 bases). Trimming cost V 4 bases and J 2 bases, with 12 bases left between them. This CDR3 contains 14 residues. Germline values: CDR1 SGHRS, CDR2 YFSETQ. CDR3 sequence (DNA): TGCGCCAGCAGCCAGGGCAGGGCCAACTATGGCTACACCTTC. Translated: CASSQGRANYGYTF.

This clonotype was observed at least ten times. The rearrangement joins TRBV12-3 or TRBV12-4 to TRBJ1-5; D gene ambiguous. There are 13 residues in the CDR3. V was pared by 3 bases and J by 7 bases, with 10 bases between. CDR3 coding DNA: TGTGCCAGCAGTTTCTTTGTGGACCAGCCCCAGCATTTT. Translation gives CASSFFVDQPQHF.

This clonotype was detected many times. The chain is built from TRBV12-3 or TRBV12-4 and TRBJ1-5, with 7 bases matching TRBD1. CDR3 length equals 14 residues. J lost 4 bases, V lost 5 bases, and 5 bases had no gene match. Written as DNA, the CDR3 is TGTGCCAGCAGTCCGACAGGGTGGAATCAGCCCCAGCATTTT. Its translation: CASSPTGWNQPQHF.

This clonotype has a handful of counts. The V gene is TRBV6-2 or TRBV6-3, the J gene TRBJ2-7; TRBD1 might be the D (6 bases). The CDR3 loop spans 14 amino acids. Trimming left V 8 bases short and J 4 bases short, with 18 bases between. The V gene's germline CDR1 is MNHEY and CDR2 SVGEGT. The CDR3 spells CASCDSGTPYEQYF. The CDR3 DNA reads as TGTGCCAGCTGCGATTCCGGGACACCTTACGAGCAGTACTTC.

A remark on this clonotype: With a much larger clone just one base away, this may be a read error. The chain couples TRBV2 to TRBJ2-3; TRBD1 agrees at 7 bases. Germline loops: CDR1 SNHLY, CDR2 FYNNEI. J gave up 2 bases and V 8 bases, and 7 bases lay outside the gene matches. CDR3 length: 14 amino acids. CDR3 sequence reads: CASGQVLNTDTQYF. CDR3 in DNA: TGTGCCAGCGGACAGGTGCTAAACACAGATACGCAGTATTTT.

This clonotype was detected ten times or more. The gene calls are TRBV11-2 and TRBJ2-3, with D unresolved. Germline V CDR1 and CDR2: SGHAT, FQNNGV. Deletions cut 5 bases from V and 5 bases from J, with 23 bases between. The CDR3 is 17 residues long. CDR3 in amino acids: CASSPSHASGLVDTQYF. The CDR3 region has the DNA TGTGCCAGCAGCCCCAGCCACGCGTCCGGGCTTGTAGATACGCAGTATTTT.

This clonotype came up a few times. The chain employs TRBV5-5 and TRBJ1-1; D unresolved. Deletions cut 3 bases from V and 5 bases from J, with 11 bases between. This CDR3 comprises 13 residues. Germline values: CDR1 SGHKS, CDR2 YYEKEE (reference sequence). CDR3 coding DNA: TGTGCCAGCAGCTCCGGGGTCTGGACTGAAGCTTTCTTT. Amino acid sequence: CASSSGVWTEAFF.

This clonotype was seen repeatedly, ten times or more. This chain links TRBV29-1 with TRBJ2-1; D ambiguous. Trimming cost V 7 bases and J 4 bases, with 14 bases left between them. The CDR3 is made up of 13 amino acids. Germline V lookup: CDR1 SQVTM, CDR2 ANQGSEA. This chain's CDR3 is CSALGYGYNEQFF. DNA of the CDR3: TGCAGCGCCTTAGGGTATGGGTACAATGAGCAGTTCTTC.

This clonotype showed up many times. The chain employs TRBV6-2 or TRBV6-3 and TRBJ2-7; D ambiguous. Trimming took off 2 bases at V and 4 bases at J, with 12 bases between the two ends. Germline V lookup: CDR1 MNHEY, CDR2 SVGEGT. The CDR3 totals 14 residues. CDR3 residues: CASSYEHVGYEQYF. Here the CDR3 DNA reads TGTGCCAGCAGTTACGAGCACGTGGGGTACGAGCAGTACTTC.

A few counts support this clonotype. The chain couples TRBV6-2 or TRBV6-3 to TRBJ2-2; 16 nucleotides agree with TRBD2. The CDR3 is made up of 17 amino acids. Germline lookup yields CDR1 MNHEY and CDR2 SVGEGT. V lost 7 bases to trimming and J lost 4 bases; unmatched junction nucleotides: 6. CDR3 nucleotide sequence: TGTGCCAGCACGGGACTAGCGGGAGGGCGAGGCACCGGGGAGCTGTTTTTT. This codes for CASTGLAGGRGTGELFF.

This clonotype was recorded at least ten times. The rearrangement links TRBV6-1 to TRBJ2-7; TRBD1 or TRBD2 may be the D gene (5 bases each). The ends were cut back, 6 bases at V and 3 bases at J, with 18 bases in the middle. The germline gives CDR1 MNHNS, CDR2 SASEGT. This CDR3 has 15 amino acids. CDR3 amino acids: CASRNPRDASYEQYF. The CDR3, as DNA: TGTGCCAGCAGAAACCCTCGGGACGCCAGCTACGAGCAGTACTTC.

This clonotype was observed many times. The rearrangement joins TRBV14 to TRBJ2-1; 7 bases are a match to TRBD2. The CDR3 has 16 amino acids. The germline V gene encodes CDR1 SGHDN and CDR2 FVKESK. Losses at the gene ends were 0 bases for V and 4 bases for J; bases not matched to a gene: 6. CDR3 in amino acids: CASSQESSGAYNEQFF. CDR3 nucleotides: TGTGCCAGCAGCCAAGAGTCTAGCGGAGCTTACAATGAGCAGTTCTTC. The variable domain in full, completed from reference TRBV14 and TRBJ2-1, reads EAGVTQFPSHSVIEKGQTVTLRCDPISGHDNLYWYRRVMGKEIKFLLHFVKESKQDESGMPNNRFLAERTGGTYSTLKVQPAELEDSGVYFCASSQESSGAYNEQFFGPGTRLTVL.